Presented here are 9 T cell receptor beta chains from one specimen sequenced in a study of blood T cell repertoires in COVID-19. Clones were sequenced by immunoSEQ multiplex PCR, and TCRdb holds only the in-frame ones, with some missing. The sample records some 200,000 clones, more than 70% being singletons. Sequences were obtained from PBMCs or T cells enriched from blood (not recorded which). These receptor sequences come from a woman aged 40 to 49 with acute COVID-19.

The genes are TRBV11-3 and TRBJ2-1; 10 bases line up with TRBD1. Trimming removed 5 bases from V and 8 bases from J; junction bases left unmatched: 3. Germline CDR1 SGHNT, CDR2 YENEEA. CDR3 length: 13 amino acids. CDR3 sequence: CASSPGQGYEQFF. The DNA for the CDR3 is TGTGCCAGCAGCCCGGGACAGGGGTATGAGCAGTTCTTC. Drawing the rest from reference TRBV11-3 and TRBJ2-1, the complete variable domain is EAGVVQSPRYKIIEKKQPVAFWCNPISGHNTLYWYLQNLGQGPELLIRYENEEAVDDSQLPKDRFSAERLKGVDSTLKIQPAELGDSAVYLCASSPGQGYEQFFGPGTRLTVL.

This clone was seen just once. V is TRBV10-2 and J is TRBJ2-7, with a possible D match to TRBD1 (6 bases). Trimming took 8 bases from V and 4 from J, leaving 9 bases between them. Looked up from germline, CDR1 is WSHSY and CDR2 is SAAADI. The CDR3 covers 11 residues. The CDR3 bases are TGCGCCAGCGGACAGCTATACGAGCAGTACTTC. Amino acids: CASGQLYEQYF.

On this clone: Additional DNA sequences in this sample encode the identical CDR3. The V call is TRBV7-9, the J call TRBJ2-7, with D perhaps matching TRBD1 (5 bases). V gave up 0 bases and J gave up 5 bases, with 11 bases separating them. The CDR3 has 14 amino acids. CDR1 and CDR2 from the germline V gene are SEHNR and FQNEAQ (reference sequence). CDR3 sequence: CASSLASQGDEQYF. CDR3 in DNA: TGTGCCAGCAGCTTAGCGAGCCAGGGCGACGAGCAGTACTTC. Looking up the rest from reference TRBV7-9 and TRBJ2-7 gives the full variable domain: DTGVSQNPRHKITKRGQNVTFRCDPISEHNRLYWYRQTLGQGPEFLTYFQNEAQLEKSRLLSDRFSAERPKGSFSTLEIQRTEQGDSAMYLCASSLASQGDEQYFGPGTRLTVT.

V gene TRBV7-9 combines with J gene TRBJ1-5; TRBD1 matches 10 bases. V lost 10 bases and J lost 6; bases outside the gene matches: 12. Germline V gives CDR1 SEHNR, CDR2 FQNEAQ (reference sequence). This CDR3 spans 15 amino acids. This CDR3 is CATSGTGAFGQPQHF. For the CDR3, the DNA is TGTGCCACCTCCGGGACAGGGGCGTTTGGTCAGCCCCAGCATTTT.

The chain combines TRBV7-2 with TRBJ2-3; 10 nucleotides match TRBD1. The ends lost 4 bases at V and 4 bases at J; junction bases unmatched: 5. Per the germline V gene, CDR1 is SGHTA and CDR2 is FQGNSA. This CDR3 is built from 15 residues. The CDR3 reads CASSSSGTGADTQYF. The CDR3 nucleotides are TGTGCCAGCAGCTCCTCCGGGACAGGGGCAGATACGCAGTATTTT.

The V and J genes are TRBV15 and TRBJ2-5, with 7 bases fitting TRBD1. Germline V gene lookup returns CDR1 LNHNV and CDR2 YYDKDF (reference sequence). V lost 5 bases and J lost 5; bases outside the gene matches: 11. The CDR3 sequence is 15 residues long. CDR3 coding DNA: TGTGCCACCAGCGGGGGTCGACAGGGTTGGGAGACCCAGTACTTC. Translated: CATSGGRQGWETQYF.

The rearrangement uses TRBV5-3 and TRBJ1-4, with D perhaps TRBD1 (5 bases). TRBV5-3 is sorted into the ORF group, with uncertain function. The CDR3 runs 13 residues. V was clipped by 5 bases and J by 7 bases, with 12 bases between them. CDR3 in DNA: TGTGCCAGAAGTCCCTTGGGGGGTGAAAAACTGTTTTTT. Protein product: CARSPLGGEKLFF.

This clone was observed once. The chain recombines TRBV30 with TRBJ1-2, with D possibly TRBD1 on 6 matching bases. The germline V gene encodes CDR1 GTSNPN and CDR2 SVGIG (reference sequence). V was pared by 3 bases and J by 1 base, with 18 bases between. CDR3 length: 16 residues. The CDR3: CAWRPFPDSLNYGYTF. In nucleotides, the CDR3 is TGTGCCTGGAGGCCCTTCCCGGACAGCCTTAACTATGGCTACACCTTC.

The chain carries TRBV4-1 and TRBJ2-1; D is ambiguous. The CDR3 runs 16 residues. Trimming pared 3 bases from V and 0 bases from J, leaving 12 bases between. Germline loops: CDR1 MGHRA, CDR2 YSYEKL. CDR3 bases: TGCGCCAGCAGCCATCCCAAGCCGAGCTCCTACAATGAGCAGTTCTTC. Translating gives CASSHPKPSSYNEQFF.